A selection of T cell receptor beta chains follows, all from one sample in a study of immune heterogeneity within non-small cell lung tumors. TCRdb reanalysed the multiplex PCR reads using MiXCR and keeps one entry per CDR3 protein. The data contain some 11,000 distinct CDR3 sequences, 25% to 35% of them singletons. The material sequenced was lung tumor tissue. These TCRs come from a woman aged 45-65 years with non-small cell lung cancer. CDR3s include the opening cysteine and the closing phenylalanine or tryptophan. Rows give clone size only sometimes, using once, few, many, or a class for an expanded clone.

TRBV6-6	medium-sized	CASSYRTGLHF
TRBV11-2	many	CASSLSSGREGRVETQYF
TRBV12-3/TRBV12-4	medium-sized	CASSPGYRDGYTF
TRBV6-2/TRBV6-3	many	CASSSTPAGELFF
TRBV9	.	CASSVEGLAGVDEQFF
TRBV7-9	many	CASSPRDSRLYEQYF
TRBV20-1	.	CSARGRSGGPYEQFF
TRBV20-1	.	CSARSGGATGDNEQFF
TRBV6-5	many	CASSYLAGGYGYTF
TRBV20-1	few	CSARDPGGRVADTQYF
TRBV5-1	few	CASSSRSIQETQYF
TRBV7-3	.	CASSLKSGTGPTTTNEKLFF
TRBV10-2	.	CASSESGLGSAYEQYF
TRBV29-1	many	CSVASAYEQYF
TRBV15	.	CASSARGGPDRNEQFF
TRBV19	.	CASSIVRGRGSNQPQHF
TRBV12-3/TRBV12-4	.	CASSLASDGEQFF
TRBV19	medium-sized	CASSITGATEAFF
TRBV24-1	many	CATSDRRIKGSTDTQYF
TRBV6-5	many	CASSYGGGSHEQYF
TRBV20-1	many	CSAQTGQNQPQHF
TRBV6-5	.	CASSYSGQGVSPLHF
TRBV9	many	CASSVEGGGYNEQFF
TRBV6-1	medium-sized	CASSFLPGGTGELFF
TRBV7-6	.	CASSLAQPGANVLTF
TRBV19	.	CASSLRTGRSNQPQHF
TRBV20-1	.	CSADRLAANTGELFF
TRBV16	many	CASSQSGGLGGELFF
TRBV2	few	CASSEGGTDTQYF
TRBV7-9	.	CASRTGGPMNTEAFF
TRBV27	.	CASSLSAGGDGYTF
TRBV6-2/TRBV6-3	few	CASSRGGATDTQYF
TRBV19	.	CATQRDHAQETQYF
TRBV28	.	CASSLLSHGRGEQYF
TRBV12-3/TRBV12-4	few	CASSPGMVTQYF
TRBV7-9	.	CASSRTQGVFYGYTF
TRBV7-9	many	CASSLGQSFRGYTF
TRBV4-2	.	CASSQTGLAGSTDTQYF
TRBV4-1	medium-sized	CASSRPGTGNYGYTF
TRBV20-1	few	CSAKMDTEAFF
TRBV20-1	many	CSARAPDRENGYTF